The sequence of this TCR beta chain was determined in a study of CD8+CD57+ T cells in acquired aplastic anemia. Across the whole study: On average, sorted CD4+ and CD8+ cells gave 2.5 to 4 ug of DNA.

The TCR beta profiling, which covered VDJ combination and CDR3 sequence, was carried out using genomic DNA as the template. A single record per CDR3 protein comes from TCRdb applying MiXCR to the reads. The sample lists 150,000 to 170,000 distinct CDR3 sequences, about 48% occurring once. In the case of this clonotype: Its antigen is currently unknown.

The study's findings and limits: There were roughly 28 CD8+ CDR3 sequences that occurred in both patients and controls.

The authors sequenced patients whose flow cytometry had shown CD8+CD57+ cell expansion. Patients, without exception, had severe acquired aplastic anemia. Patients had undergone no therapy by the time their blood was sampled. Sequenced input: sorted CD4+, CD8+, or CD8+CD57+ T cells (not recorded which) from PBMCs. This receptor was identified in a human donor with aplastic anemia.

The CDR3 loop is CASSRDSTDTQYF. Here the CDR3 DNA reads TGTGCCAGCAGCCGGGACAGCACAGATACGCAGTATTTT. The chain uses TRBV7-3 and TRBJ2-3, with D possibly being TRBD1 or TRBD2 (5 bases each). Germline assignment: CDR1 SGHTA and CDR2 FQGTGA. V was trimmed by 5 bases and J by 0 bases, leaving 6 bases between them. CDR3 length: 13 residues.